Reported below is one T cell receptor beta chain. The length of the CDR3 is 13 residues. CDR1 is SGHTA and CDR2 is FQGTGA in the germline V gene. Trimming removed 5 bases from V and 0 bases from J, with 7 bases in between. This record comes from a study of blood T cell repertoires in COVID-19. Study overall: The cDNA or gDNA used as material had been derived from T cells, B-cell-depleted T cells, or PBMCs.

Method: immunoSEQ multiplex PCR; TCRdb's copy keeps in-frame clones and lacks some. This table holds 360,000 or so clones, roughly nine tenths found once. The sequenced sample was peripheral blood. The V and J genes are TRBV7-3 and TRBJ1-1; no definite D call. This clonotype was obtained from a woman in her sixties with COVID-19, enrolled during active disease. Here the CDR3 reads CASSRELNTEAFF. The CDR3 DNA reads TGTGCCAGCAGCCGGGAGCTGAACACTGAAGCTTTCTTT.